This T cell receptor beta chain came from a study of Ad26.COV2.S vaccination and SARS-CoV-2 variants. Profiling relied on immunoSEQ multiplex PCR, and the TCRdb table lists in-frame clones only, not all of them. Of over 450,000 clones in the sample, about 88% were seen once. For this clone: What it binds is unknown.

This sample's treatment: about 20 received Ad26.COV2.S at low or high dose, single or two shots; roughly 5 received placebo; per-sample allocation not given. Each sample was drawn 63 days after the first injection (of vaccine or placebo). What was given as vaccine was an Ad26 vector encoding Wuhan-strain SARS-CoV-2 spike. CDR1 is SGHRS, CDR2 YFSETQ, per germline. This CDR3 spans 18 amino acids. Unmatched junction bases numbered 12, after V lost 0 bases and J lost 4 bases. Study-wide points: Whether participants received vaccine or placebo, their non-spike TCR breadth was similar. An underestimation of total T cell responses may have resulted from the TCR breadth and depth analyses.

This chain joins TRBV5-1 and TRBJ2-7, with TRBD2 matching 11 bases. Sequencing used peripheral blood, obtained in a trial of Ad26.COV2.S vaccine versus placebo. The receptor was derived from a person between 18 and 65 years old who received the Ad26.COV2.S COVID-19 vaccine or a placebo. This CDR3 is CASSLVASGGSSSYEQYF. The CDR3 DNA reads TGCGCCAGCAGCTTGGTTGCTAGCGGGGGGTCCTCCTCTTACGAGCAGTACTTC.